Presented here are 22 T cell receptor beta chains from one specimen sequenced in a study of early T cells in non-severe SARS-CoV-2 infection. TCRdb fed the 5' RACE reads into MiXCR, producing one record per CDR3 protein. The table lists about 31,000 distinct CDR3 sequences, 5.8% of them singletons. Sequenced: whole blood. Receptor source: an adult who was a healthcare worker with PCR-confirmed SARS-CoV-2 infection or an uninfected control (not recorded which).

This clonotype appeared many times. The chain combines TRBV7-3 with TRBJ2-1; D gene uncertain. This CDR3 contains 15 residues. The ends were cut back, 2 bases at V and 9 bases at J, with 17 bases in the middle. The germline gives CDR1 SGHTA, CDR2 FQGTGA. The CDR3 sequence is CASSLVTSLVAEQFF. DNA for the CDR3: TGTGCCAGCAGCTTAGTGACTTCACTTGTAGCTGAGCAGTTCTTC.

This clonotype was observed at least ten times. The CDR3 sequence is CASSDRRSGLAGVHYEQYF. CDR3 sequence (DNA): TGTGCCAGCAGTGACCGCCGGTCCGGACTAGCGGGAGTCCACTACGAGCAGTACTTC. The chain combines TRBV6-4 with TRBJ2-7, with 13 bases lining up with TRBD2. The CDR3 extends over 19 amino acids. The ends lost 2 bases at V and 3 bases at J; junction bases unmatched: 13. The germline V gene has CDR1 MRHNA and CDR2 SNTAGT.

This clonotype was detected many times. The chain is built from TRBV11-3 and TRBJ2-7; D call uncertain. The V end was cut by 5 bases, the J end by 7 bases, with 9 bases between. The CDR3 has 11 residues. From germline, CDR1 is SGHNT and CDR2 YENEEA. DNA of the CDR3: TGTGCCAGCAGCCGTGGCCCGGAGCAGTACTTC. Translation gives CASSRGPEQYF.

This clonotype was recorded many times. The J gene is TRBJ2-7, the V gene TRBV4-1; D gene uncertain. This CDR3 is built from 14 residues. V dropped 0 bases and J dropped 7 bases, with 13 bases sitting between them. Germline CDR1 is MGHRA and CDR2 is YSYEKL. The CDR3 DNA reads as TGCGCCAGCAGCCAAGAGTTGAATGATAATGAGCAGTACTTC. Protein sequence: CASSQELNDNEQYF.

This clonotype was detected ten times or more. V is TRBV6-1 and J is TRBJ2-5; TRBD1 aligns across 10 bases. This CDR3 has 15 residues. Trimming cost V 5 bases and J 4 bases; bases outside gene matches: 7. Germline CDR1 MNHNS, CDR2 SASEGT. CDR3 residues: CASSLTGGLGETQYF. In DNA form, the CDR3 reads TGTGCCAGCAGTCTGACAGGGGGCTTAGGAGAGACCCAGTACTTC.

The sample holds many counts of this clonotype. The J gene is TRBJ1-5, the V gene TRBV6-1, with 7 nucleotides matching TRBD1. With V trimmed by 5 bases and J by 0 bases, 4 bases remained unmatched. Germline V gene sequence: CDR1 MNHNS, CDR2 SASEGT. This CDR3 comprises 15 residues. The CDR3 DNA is TGTGCCAGCAGTCCCCGGGACAGTAGCAATCAGCCCCAGCATTTT. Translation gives CASSPRDSSNQPQHF.

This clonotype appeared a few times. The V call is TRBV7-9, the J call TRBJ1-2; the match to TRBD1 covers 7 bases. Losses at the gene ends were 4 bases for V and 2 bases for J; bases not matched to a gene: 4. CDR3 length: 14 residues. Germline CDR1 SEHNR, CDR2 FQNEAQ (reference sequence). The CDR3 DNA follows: TGTGCCAGCAGCTCCTTGACAGGGAACTATGGCTACACCTTC. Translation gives CASSSLTGNYGYTF.

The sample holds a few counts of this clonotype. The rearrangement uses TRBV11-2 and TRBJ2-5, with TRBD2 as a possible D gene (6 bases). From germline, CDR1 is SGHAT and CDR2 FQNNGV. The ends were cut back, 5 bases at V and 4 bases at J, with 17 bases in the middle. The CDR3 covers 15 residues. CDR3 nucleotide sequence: TGTGCCAGCAGCCGAGGGGACTTAATAAGAGAGACCCAGTACTTC. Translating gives CASSRGDLIRETQYF.

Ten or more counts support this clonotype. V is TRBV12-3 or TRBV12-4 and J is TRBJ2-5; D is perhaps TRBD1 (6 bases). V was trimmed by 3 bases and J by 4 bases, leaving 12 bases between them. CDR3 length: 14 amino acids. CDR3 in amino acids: CASSLGALGETQYF. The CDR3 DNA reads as TGTGCCAGCAGTTTGGGGGCTCTGGGAGAGACCCAGTACTTC.

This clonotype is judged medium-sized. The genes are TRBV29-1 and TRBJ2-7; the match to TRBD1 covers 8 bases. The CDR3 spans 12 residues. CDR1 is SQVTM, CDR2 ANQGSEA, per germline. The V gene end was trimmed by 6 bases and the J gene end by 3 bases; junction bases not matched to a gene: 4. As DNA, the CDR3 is TGCAGCGTCCGAGGACAGGGCTACGAGCAGTACTTC. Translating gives CSVRGQGYEQYF.

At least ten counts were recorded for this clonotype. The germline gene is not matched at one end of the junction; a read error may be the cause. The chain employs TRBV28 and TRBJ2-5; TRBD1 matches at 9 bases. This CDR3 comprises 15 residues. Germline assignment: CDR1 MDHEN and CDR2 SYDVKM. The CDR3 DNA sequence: TGTGCCAGCAGTTCGCCGGGACAGGGACAACCCCCTGCAGTGTTC. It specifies CASSSPGQGQPPAVF.

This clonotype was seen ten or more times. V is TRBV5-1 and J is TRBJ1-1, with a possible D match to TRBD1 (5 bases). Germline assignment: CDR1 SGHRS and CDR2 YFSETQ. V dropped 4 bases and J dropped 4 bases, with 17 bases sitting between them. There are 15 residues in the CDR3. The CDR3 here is CASSPNRDPRTEAFF. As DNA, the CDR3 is TGCGCCAGCAGCCCCAACCGGGACCCACGCACTGAAGCTTTCTTT.

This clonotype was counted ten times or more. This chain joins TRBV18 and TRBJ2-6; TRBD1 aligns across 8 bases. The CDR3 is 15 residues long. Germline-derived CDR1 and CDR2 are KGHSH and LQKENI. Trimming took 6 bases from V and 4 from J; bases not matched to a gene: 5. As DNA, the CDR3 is TGTGCCAGCTCGACAGGGGTCTCCGGGGCCAACGTCCTGACTTTC. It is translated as CASSTGVSGANVLTF.

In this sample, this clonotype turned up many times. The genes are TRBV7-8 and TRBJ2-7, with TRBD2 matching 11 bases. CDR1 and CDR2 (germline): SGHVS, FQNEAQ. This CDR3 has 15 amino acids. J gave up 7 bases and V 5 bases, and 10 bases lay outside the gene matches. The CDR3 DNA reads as TGTGCCAGCAGCAACGGACTAGCGGGTGCCGGGGAGCAGTACTTC. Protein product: CASSNGLAGAGEQYF.

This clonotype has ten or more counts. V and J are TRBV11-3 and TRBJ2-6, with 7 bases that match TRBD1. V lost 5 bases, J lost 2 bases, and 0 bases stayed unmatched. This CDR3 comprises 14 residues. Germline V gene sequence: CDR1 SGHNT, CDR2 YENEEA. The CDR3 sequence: CASSQGAGANVLTF. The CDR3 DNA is TGTGCCAGCAGCCAGGGGGCTGGGGCCAACGTCCTGACTTTC.

The CDR3 region is CASSFPAPGGWEQYF. CDR3 coding DNA: TGTGCCAGCAGTTTCCCTGCTCCAGGGGGCTGGGAGCAGTACTTC. This chain joins TRBV28 and TRBJ2-7, with 8 bases fitting TRBD1. V trimming: 3 bases; J trimming: 7 bases; junction bases outside the gene matches: 11. Germline values: CDR1 MDHEN, CDR2 SYDVKM. The CDR3 spans 15 residues.

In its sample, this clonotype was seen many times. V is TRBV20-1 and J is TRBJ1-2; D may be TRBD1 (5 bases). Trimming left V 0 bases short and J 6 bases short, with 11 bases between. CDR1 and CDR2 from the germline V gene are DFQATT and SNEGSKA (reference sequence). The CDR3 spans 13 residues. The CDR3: CSARDLGGDGYTF. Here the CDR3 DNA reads TGCAGTGCTAGAGATCTGGGGGGAGATGGCTACACCTTC.

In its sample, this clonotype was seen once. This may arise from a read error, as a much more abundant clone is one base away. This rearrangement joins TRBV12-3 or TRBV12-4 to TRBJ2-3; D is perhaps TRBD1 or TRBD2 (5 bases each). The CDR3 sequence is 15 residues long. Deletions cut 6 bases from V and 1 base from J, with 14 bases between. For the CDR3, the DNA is TGTGCCAGCAGAGCCGGGGCGCAGGGCACAGATACGCAGTATTTT. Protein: CASRAGAQGTDTQYF.

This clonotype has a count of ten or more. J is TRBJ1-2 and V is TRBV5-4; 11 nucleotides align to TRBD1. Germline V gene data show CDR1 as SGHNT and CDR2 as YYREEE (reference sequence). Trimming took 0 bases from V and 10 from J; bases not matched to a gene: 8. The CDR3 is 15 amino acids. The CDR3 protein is CASSLAGTGGFAYTF. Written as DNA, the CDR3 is TGTGCCAGCAGCTTGGCCGGGACAGGGGGTTTTGCCTACACCTTC.

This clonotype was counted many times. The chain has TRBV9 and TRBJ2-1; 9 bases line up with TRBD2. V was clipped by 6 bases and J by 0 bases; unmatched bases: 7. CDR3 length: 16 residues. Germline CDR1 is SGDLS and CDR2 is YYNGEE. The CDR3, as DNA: TGTGCCAGCACCGTGCTAGCGGGAAGCTCCTACAATGAGCAGTTCTTC. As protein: CASTVLAGSSYNEQFF.

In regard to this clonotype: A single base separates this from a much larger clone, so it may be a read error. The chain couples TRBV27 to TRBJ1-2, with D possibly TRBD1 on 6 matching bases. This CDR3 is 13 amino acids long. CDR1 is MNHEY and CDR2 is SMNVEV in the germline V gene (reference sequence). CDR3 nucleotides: TGTACCAGCAGTTTACGGGGGGCGAATGGCTACACCTTC. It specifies CTSSLRGANGYTF.

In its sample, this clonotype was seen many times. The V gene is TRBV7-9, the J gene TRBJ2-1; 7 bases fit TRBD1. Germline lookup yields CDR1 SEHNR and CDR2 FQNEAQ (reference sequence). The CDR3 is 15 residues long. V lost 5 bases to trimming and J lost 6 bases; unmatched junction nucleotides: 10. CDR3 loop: CASSDIDRDPNEQFF. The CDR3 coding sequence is TGTGCCAGCAGCGACATTGACAGGGACCCCAATGAGCAGTTCTTC.